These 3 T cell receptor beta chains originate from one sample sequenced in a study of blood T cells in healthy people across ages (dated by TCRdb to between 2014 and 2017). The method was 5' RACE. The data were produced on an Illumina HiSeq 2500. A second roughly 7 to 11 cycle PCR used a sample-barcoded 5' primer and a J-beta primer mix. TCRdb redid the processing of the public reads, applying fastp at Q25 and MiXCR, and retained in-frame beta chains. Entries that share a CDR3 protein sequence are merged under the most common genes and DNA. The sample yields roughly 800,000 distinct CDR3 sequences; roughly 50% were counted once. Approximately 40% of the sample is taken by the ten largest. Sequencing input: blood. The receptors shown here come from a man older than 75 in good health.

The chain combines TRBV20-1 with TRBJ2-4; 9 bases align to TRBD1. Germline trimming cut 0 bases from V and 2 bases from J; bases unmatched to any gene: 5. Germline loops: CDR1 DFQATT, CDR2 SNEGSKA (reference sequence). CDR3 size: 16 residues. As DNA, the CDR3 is TGCAGTGCTAGAGATCAGACAGGGGGTCCCAAAAACATTCAGTACTTC. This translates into CSARDQTGGPKNIQYF.

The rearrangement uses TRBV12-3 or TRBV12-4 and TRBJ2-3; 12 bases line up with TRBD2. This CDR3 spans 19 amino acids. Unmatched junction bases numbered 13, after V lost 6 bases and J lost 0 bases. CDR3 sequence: CASSRPGTSGLSSTDTQYF. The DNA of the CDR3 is TGTGCCAGCAGCCGACCAGGGACTAGCGGGCTATCTAGCACAGATACGCAGTATTTT.

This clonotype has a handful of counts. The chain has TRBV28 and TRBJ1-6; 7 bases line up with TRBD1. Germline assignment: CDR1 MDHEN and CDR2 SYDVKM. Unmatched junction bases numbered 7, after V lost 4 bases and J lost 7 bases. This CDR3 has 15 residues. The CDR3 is CASSSPTGNNSPLHF. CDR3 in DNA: TGTGCCAGCAGTTCCCCGACAGGGAACAATTCACCCCTCCACTTT. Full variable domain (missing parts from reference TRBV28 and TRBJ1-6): DVKVTQSSRYLVKRTGEKVFLECVQDMDHENMFWYRQDPGLGLRLIYFSYDVKMKEKGDIPEGYSVSREKKERFSLILESASTNQTSMYLCASSSPTGNNSPLHFGNGTRLTVT.